These 16 T cell receptor beta chains were sequenced from one sample in a study of T cells in Graves' hyperthyroidism and ophthalmopathy (dated by TCRdb to about 2019). Library construction relied on multiplex PCR. TCRdb shows the sequencer as Illumina HiSeq 2000. TCR beta CDR3 regions were amplified from RNA transcripts. A first-round RT-PCR of the TCR CDR3 used the HTBI primer set with the Qiagen OneStep RT-PCR kit. Clones were called with MiXCR by TCRdb after fastp trimmed the public reads at Q25, and only in-frame beta chains were retained. Identical CDR3 protein sequences are pooled into one entry, listed with their most common genes and DNA. Recorded for this sample are 700,000 or so distinct CDR3 sequences; over 15% of them occurred a single time. The top ten constitute around 8% of the sample. Sample: blood. The receptor set was obtained from a man aged 18 to 29 with Graves' hyperthyroidism.

The V call is TRBV19, the J call TRBJ1-5; perhaps TRBD1 as D (6 bases). In germline, CDR1 is LNHDA, CDR2 SQIVND (reference sequence). The CDR3 runs to 14 residues. Trimming pared 0 bases from V and 10 bases from J, leaving 13 bases between. The CDR3 loop reads CASSIDGGLGPQHF. The CDR3 DNA follows: TGTGCCAGTAGTATAGATGGGGGGCTGGGACCCCAGCATTTT.

J is TRBJ1-4 and V is TRBV19; D gene unclear. The germline V gene encodes CDR1 LNHDA and CDR2 SQIVND (reference sequence). CDR3 length: 15 amino acids. V lost 8 bases, J lost 4 bases, and 17 bases lay in between. CDR3 nucleotides: TGTGCCAGTTCCCTTGCGGAGAATCGTAATGAAAAACTGTTTTTT. Translating it yields CASSLAENRNEKLFF.

In this sample, this clonotype turned up many times. This rearrangement joins TRBV20-1 to TRBJ1-1; D not resolved. Trimming cost V 1 base and J 7 bases, with 7 bases left between them. The CDR3 runs to 11 residues. The germline V gene encodes CDR1 DFQATT and CDR2 SNEGSKA (reference sequence). CDR3 bases: TGCAGTGCTAGAGGGGCCAGTGAAGCTTTCTTT. It encodes CSARGASEAFF.

This clonotype showed up many times. The J gene is TRBJ2-3, the V gene TRBV24-1; perhaps D is TRBD1 or TRBD2 (5 bases each). Trimming cost V 4 bases and J 1 base, with 17 bases left between them. There are 17 residues in the CDR3. Germline V gives CDR1 KGHDR, CDR2 SFDVKD. CDR3 sequence: CATSDPTSRGRTDTQYF. DNA for the CDR3: TGTGCCACCAGTGACCCAACTTCTCGGGGCCGCACAGATACGCAGTATTTT.

This clonotype was detected a few times. The chain has TRBV29-1 and TRBJ2-6; D call uncertain. Trimming took 8 bases from V and 4 from J, leaving 12 bases between them. The CDR3 consists of 13 residues. Germline lookup yields CDR1 SQVTM and CDR2 ANQGSEA. In DNA form, the CDR3 reads TGCAGCTTTAGGGCACCCGGGGCCAACGTCCTGACTTTC. It codes for CSFRAPGANVLTF.

This clonotype was found many times. The germline gene is not matched at one end of the junction; a read error may be the cause. The chain has TRBV5-1 and TRBJ2-7; D ambiguous. The germline V gene encodes CDR1 SGHRS and CDR2 YFSETQ. This CDR3 comprises 13 residues. CDR3 amino acids: CASSPGPTYEQYF. The DNA for the CDR3 is TGTGCCAGCAGCCCCGGGCCGACCTACGAGCAGTACTTC. Looking up the rest from reference TRBV5-1 and TRBJ2-7 gives the full variable domain: KAGVTQTPRYLIKTRGQQVTLSCSPISGHRSVSWYQQTPGQGLQFLFEYFSETQRNKGNFPGRFSGRQFSNSRSEMNVSTLELGDSALYLCASSPGPTYEQYFGPGTRLTVT.

In this sample, this clonotype turned up many times. J is TRBJ1-5 and V is TRBV18; a possible D gene is TRBD1 (6 bases). Germline V CDR1 and CDR2: KGHSH, LQKENI. The V and J ends lost 2 bases and 2 bases respectively, with 10 bases between them. CDR3 length: 15 residues. CDR3 sequence reads: CASSPGRQGNQPQHF. The DNA for the CDR3 is TGTGCCAGCTCACCAGGTCGACAGGGCAATCAGCCCCAGCATTTT.

The J gene is TRBJ2-2, the V gene TRBV10-3; the D gene is possibly TRBD2 (5 bases). Germline V CDR1 and CDR2: ENHRY, SYGVKD. V lost 4 bases and J 2 bases, leaving 5 bases between the germline ends. This CDR3 has 13 residues. The CDR3 protein is CAISGTNTGELFF. The CDR3 DNA sequence: TGTGCCATCAGTGGGACTAACACCGGGGAGCTGTTTTTT.

This clonotype was picked up a small number of times. The chain uses TRBV24-1 and TRBJ1-5; D gene uncertain. This CDR3 is 14 amino acids long. Germline CDR1 KGHDR, CDR2 SFDVKD. The V and J ends lost 5 bases and 3 bases respectively, with 10 bases between them. CDR3 protein: CATSAYGDNQPQHF. The CDR3 coding sequence is TGTGCCACCAGTGCCTACGGGGACAATCAGCCCCAGCATTTT.

The genes are TRBV6-2 or TRBV6-3 and TRBJ2-6; tentatively, D is TRBD1 or TRBD2 (5 bases each). This CDR3 region has 15 residues. Between the trimmed V and J ends, which lost 2 bases and 2 bases, there was a span of 7 bases. Germline loops: CDR1 MNHEY, CDR2 SVGEGT. CDR3 in amino acids: CASSYRGPGANVLTF. As DNA, the CDR3 is TGTGCCAGCAGTTACAGGGGACCTGGGGCCAACGTCCTGACTTTC.

This clonotype was counted between two and nine times. V is TRBV28 and J is TRBJ1-5; no reliable D call. Trimming left V 7 bases short and J 6 bases short, with 22 bases between. Germline CDR1 MDHEN, CDR2 SYDVKM. The CDR3 has 16 residues. The chain's CDR3 is CASTPMDGVSSQPQHF. The DNA of the CDR3 is TGTGCCAGCACCCCAATGGACGGGGTCTCCAGTCAGCCCCAGCATTTT.

The chain recombines TRBV7-6 with TRBJ2-6; TRBD1 matches at 8 bases. The CDR3 has 17 amino acids. The V segment lost 6 bases and the J segment 1 base; nucleotides outside the gene matches: 8. CDR1 and CDR2 (germline): SGHVS, FNYEAQ. CDR3 region: CASSLGQGLSGANVLTF. The CDR3, as DNA: TGTGCCAGCAGTCTTGGACAGGGCCTTTCTGGGGCCAACGTCCTGACTTTC.

The genes are TRBV19 and TRBJ2-1; 7 bases fit TRBD2. Germline V gene lookup returns CDR1 LNHDA and CDR2 SQIVND (reference sequence). V was clipped by 5 bases and J by 2 bases; unmatched bases: 3. The CDR3 length is 14 residues. CDR3 nucleotide sequence: TGTGCCAGTAGTGAGCGGGGAACCTACAATGAGCAGTTCTTC. Encoded protein: CASSERGTYNEQFF.

This clonotype was seen more than once but under ten times. This chain's CDR3 is CASSLVGGPNEKLFF. CDR3 nucleotide sequence: TGTGCCAGCAGCTTAGTTGGGGGGCCTAATGAAAAACTGTTTTTT. The chain recombines TRBV7-6 with TRBJ1-4, with a possible D match to TRBD1 (6 bases). V gave up 1 base and J gave up 3 bases, with 9 bases separating them. Germline assignment: CDR1 SGHVS and CDR2 FNYEAQ. This CDR3 spans 15 amino acids.

The chain combines TRBV7-9 with TRBJ1-3; D not resolved. This CDR3 spans 17 amino acids. Trimming took 5 bases from V and 0 from J, leaving 17 bases between them. Per the germline V gene, CDR1 is SEHNR and CDR2 is FQNEAQ (reference sequence). Written as DNA, the CDR3 is TGTGCCAGCAGCCCGACCCGCGGGTGGGCCTCTGGAAACACCATATATTTT. It yields the protein CASSPTRGWASGNTIYF.

This clonotype showed up many times. The chain combines TRBV28 with TRBJ1-5; weak D call: TRBD1 (6 bases). Trimming stripped 4 bases from V and 2 bases from J, with 24 bases between. There are 19 residues in the CDR3. From germline, CDR1 is MDHEN and CDR2 SYDVKM. Here the CDR3 DNA reads TGTGCCAGCAGTTCGTTGAGAATACGGGGGCCCTTGGGCAATCAGCCCCAGCATTTT. This codes for CASSSLRIRGPLGNQPQHF.